The T cell receptor beta chain described here comes from a study of blood T cell repertoires in COVID-19. Study in general: Sites across the United States, Italy and Spain contributed samples from acute and convalescent COVID-19.

The CDR3 length is 13 residues. The junction had 8 bases not matched to a gene; V was cut back by 10 bases and J by 3 bases. Cohort allocation depended upon clinical history that participants reported. Recovered status applied to Cohort 3 donors who had two consecutive negative PCRs. It also applied to those with clearance or with symptom resolution. Profiled with immunoSEQ multiplex PCR; TCRdb holds only in-frame clones, not every one. The sample lists a few hundred thousand clones; about 80% were seen once. The TCR sequence derives from a man in his forties or fifties who had recovered from COVID-19. Sequencing was performed on PBMCs or T cells enriched from blood (not recorded which). The genes are TRBV23-1 and TRBJ2-7, with 8 bases aligning to TRBD2. TRBV23-1 is an ORF for which the function is uncertain. In DNA form, the CDR3 reads TGCGCCATCGCCGCCGGGGGGGTCTACGAGCAGTACTTC. Translation gives CAIAAGGVYEQYF.